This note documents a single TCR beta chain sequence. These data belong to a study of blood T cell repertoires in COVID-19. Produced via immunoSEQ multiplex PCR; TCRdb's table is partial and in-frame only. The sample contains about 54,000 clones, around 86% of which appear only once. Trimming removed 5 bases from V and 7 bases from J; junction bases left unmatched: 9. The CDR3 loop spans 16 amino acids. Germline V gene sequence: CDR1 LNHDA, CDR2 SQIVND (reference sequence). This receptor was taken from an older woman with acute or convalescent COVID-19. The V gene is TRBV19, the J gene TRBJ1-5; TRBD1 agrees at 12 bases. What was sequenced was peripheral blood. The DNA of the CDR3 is TGTGCCAGTAGTCCCCAGACCGGGACAGGGGGCCAGCCCCAGCATTTT. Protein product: CASSPQTGTGGQPQHF.